The 24 T cell receptor beta chains reported below all come from one sample, sequenced in a study of blood T cell repertoires in COVID-19. Sequenced by immunoSEQ multiplex PCR; TCRdb stores in-frame clones only, minus some. This table has tens of thousands of clones, about 63% appearing once. Sequencing was carried out using peripheral blood. These receptors were obtained from an older woman with acute or convalescent COVID-19.

The chain uses TRBV29-1 and TRBJ2-7, with TRBD2 as a possible D gene (6 bases). Germline assignment: CDR1 SQVTM and CDR2 ANQGSEA. Trimming left V 0 bases short and J 3 bases short, with 6 bases between. The CDR3 loop spans 12 amino acids. The CDR3 DNA reads TGCAGCGTTGAAGACGGGAGCTACGAGCAGTACTTC. Translated: CSVEDGSYEQYF.

The rearrangement links TRBV3-1 (or the pseudogene TRBV3-2) to TRBJ1-5; TRBD1 might be the D (5 bases). The V end was cut by 1 base, the J end by 0 bases, with 16 bases between. The CDR3 is 18 residues long. Germline V gene sequence: CDR1 LGHDT, CDR2 YNNKEL (reference sequence). CDR3 in DNA: TGTGCCAGCAGCCAAGGGGACGGCGGGGGTTATAGCAATCAGCCCCAGCATTTT. The encoded protein is CASSQGDGGGYSNQPQHF.

The chain is built from TRBV5-5 and TRBJ2-5; 13 positions agree with TRBD2. Per germline, CDR1 SGHKS and CDR2 YYEKEE (reference sequence). This CDR3 has 16 residues. J was trimmed by 5 bases and V by 0 bases; bases with no gene match: 4. This CDR3 is CASSLARTSGSETQYF. The CDR3 region has the DNA TGTGCCAGCAGCTTGGCCCGGACTAGCGGGAGTGAGACCCAGTACTTC.

The CDR3 spells CASSQGTGLGTNEKLFF. Here the CDR3 DNA reads TGTGCCAGCAGCCAAGGGACAGGGCTTGGAACTAATGAAAAACTGTTTTTT. V gene TRBV3-1 (or the pseudogene TRBV3-2) combines with J gene TRBJ1-4; the match to TRBD1 covers 8 bases. This CDR3 contains 17 residues. Germline assignment: CDR1 LGHDT and CDR2 YNNKEL (reference sequence). With 1 base clipped from V and 1 base from J, the junction kept 5 bases outside the gene matches.

V is TRBV28 and J is TRBJ1-2; D call uncertain. The germline V and J ends were trimmed by 4 bases and 4 bases, with 10 bases remaining between them. The CDR3 is 13 amino acids. CDR1 is MDHEN, CDR2 SYDVKM, per germline. CDR3 sequence reads: CASSSQVIYGYTF. CDR3 nucleotide sequence: TGTGCCAGCAGTTCTCAGGTCATCTATGGCTACACCTTC.

The chain recombines TRBV15 with TRBJ2-1, with 9 bases identical to TRBD2. The length of the CDR3 is 18 residues. Losses at the gene ends were 3 bases for V and 5 bases for J; bases not matched to a gene: 14. Germline V gene data show CDR1 as LNHNV and CDR2 as YYDKDF (reference sequence). The CDR3 DNA is TGTGCCACCAGCAGGCTAGCCCCATTAGCGGGAGTAGACAATGAGCAGTTCTTC. It codes for CATSRLAPLAGVDNEQFF.

This clone was seen once. The chain recombines TRBV13 with TRBJ2-4; D is unresolved. The CDR3 is made up of 13 amino acids. From germline, CDR1 is PRHDT and CDR2 FYEKMQ (reference sequence). Trimming took 3 bases from V and 3 from J, leaving 6 bases between them. DNA of the CDR3: TGTGCCAGCAGCTTTGGCGGCAAAAACATTCAGTACTTC. As protein: CASSFGGKNIQYF.

The rearrangement links TRBV4-3 to TRBJ2-1, with D unclear. Trimming cost V 0 bases and J 5 bases, with 11 bases left between them. Germline CDR1 is LGHNA and CDR2 is YSLEER. The CDR3 spans 15 residues. CDR3 region: CASSQDSPPHNEQFF. CDR3 in DNA: TGCGCCAGCAGCCAAGATAGTCCCCCCCACAATGAGCAGTTCTTC.

The table lists this clone with a count of one. The chain carries TRBV4-2 and TRBJ2-5, with a tentative D call TRBD2 (5 bases). Deletions cut 8 bases from V and 1 base from J, with 8 bases between. The germline V gene encodes CDR1 LGHNA and CDR2 YNFKEQ. CDR3 length: 12 residues. CDR3 in amino acids: CASGLSQETQYF. For the CDR3, the DNA is TGTGCCAGCGGACTGAGCCAAGAGACCCAGTACTTC.

This chain joins TRBV20-1 and TRBJ1-4; D call uncertain. The CDR3 length is 14 residues. V was shortened by 3 bases and J by 0 bases, with 8 bases between the two germline ends. Germline V gives CDR1 DFQATT, CDR2 SNEGSKA (reference sequence). CDR3 amino acids: CSASDPATNEKLFF. In DNA form, the CDR3 reads TGCAGTGCTAGTGACCCAGCAACTAATGAAAAACTGTTTTTT.

The chain has TRBV6-2 or TRBV6-3 and TRBJ2-2; D call uncertain. This CDR3 contains 15 residues. Looked up from germline, CDR1 is MNHEY and CDR2 is SVGEGT. Trimming removed 5 bases at V and 3 bases at J, with 13 bases between. CDR3 in DNA: TGTGCCAGCAGTGGAAGCGAAATCGACACCGGGGAGCTGTTTTTT. Protein product: CASSGSEIDTGELFF.

The rearrangement uses TRBV14 and TRBJ1-4; 10 bases agree with TRBD1. The V and J ends lost 3 bases and 7 bases, in that order; junction bases with no gene match: 5. Germline CDR1 SGHDN, CDR2 FVKESK. The CDR3 is 15 amino acids. In nucleotides, the CDR3 is TGTGCCAGCAGCCAGGGGACAGGGGTGATTGAAAAACTGTTTTTT. Its translation is CASSQGTGVIEKLFF.

The CDR3 coding sequence is TGTGCCAGCAGTTCGACGGGACAAGGGATGCATGAGCAGTTCTTC. This encodes CASSSTGQGMHEQFF. The V and J genes are TRBV28 and TRBJ2-1, with a tentative D call TRBD1 (6 bases). V was clipped by 4 bases and J by 8 bases, with 18 bases between them. Germline V gives CDR1 MDHEN, CDR2 SYDVKM. CDR3 length equals 15 residues.

This clone came up a few times. The V gene is TRBV7-2, the J gene TRBJ2-5; D is possibly TRBD1 (6 bases). CDR3 length: 16 residues. Germline values: CDR1 SGHTA, CDR2 FQGNSA. Trimming pared 3 bases from V and 4 bases from J, leaving 18 bases between. In DNA, the CDR3 is TGTGCCAGCAGCTTCACGGCAGGGGCGAACGGAGAGACCCAGTACTTC. It translates to CASSFTAGANGETQYF.

This clone was seen only a few times. The rearrangement uses TRBV7-3 and TRBJ1-2; D is possibly TRBD1 (6 bases). This CDR3 has 13 amino acids. Trimming shortened V by 5 bases and J by 8 bases, and 15 bases separated the two germline ends. Germline CDR1 is SGHTA and CDR2 is FQGTGA. The CDR3 DNA reads TGTGCCAGCAGCCCCCGCGAGGGGGAAGGCTACACCTTC. Residues: CASSPREGEGYTF.

DNA for the CDR3: TGTGCCAGCAGCAGGGGACAGGGGGCACCGCCGTGTGGCTACACCTTC. Its protein is CASSRGQGAPPCGYTF. The chain joins TRBV21-1 to TRBJ1-2; whether TRBD1, the table's D call, matches the DNA was not checked. TRBV21-1 is a known pseudogene. The CDR3 is made up of 16 amino acids.

The gene calls are TRBV28 and TRBJ1-4; 10 bases match TRBD1. The CDR3 has 15 amino acids. Trimming cost V 5 bases and J 7 bases; bases outside gene matches: 7. CDR1 is MDHEN, CDR2 SYDVKM, per germline. DNA of the CDR3: TGTGCCAGCAGTACCCGGACAGGGGGTTCTGAAAAACTGTTTTTT. Amino acids: CASSTRTGGSEKLFF.

This chain connects TRBV7-8 to TRBJ2-1; 10 nucleotides match TRBD2. This CDR3 spans 19 amino acids. Germline trimming cut 1 base from V and 0 bases from J; bases unmatched to any gene: 9. CDR1 is SGHVS and CDR2 is FQNEAQ in the germline V gene. The CDR3 DNA reads as TGTGCCAGCAGCTTAGATGTCGGACTAGCGGTGAGCTCCTACAATGAGCAGTTCTTC. Its translation is CASSLDVGLAVSSYNEQFF.

The chain couples TRBV2 to TRBJ2-5; D is unclear. The germline gives CDR1 SNHLY, CDR2 FYNNEI. The CDR3 spans 13 residues. V lost 4 bases, J lost 0 bases, and 6 bases lay in between. The CDR3 loop reads CASSGNNQETQYF. The CDR3, as DNA: TGTGCCAGCAGTGGAAACAACCAAGAGACCCAGTACTTC.

V is TRBV11-2 and J is TRBJ1-6, with 9 bases matching TRBD1. CDR1 and CDR2 (germline): SGHAT, FQNNGV. The ends lost 5 bases at V and 10 bases at J; junction bases unmatched: 12. The CDR3 covers 16 residues. The CDR3 DNA follows: TGTGCCAGCAGCGCAGCTGGCGGGACAGGGCAATCACCCCTCCACTTT. Protein sequence: CASSAAGGTGQSPLHF.

Ten or more counts support this clone. The chain couples TRBV20-1 to TRBJ1-1; TRBD1 might be the D (5 bases). The CDR3 totals 13 residues. CDR1 and CDR2 (germline): DFQATT, SNEGSKA (reference sequence). Trimming shortened V by 3 bases and J by 3 bases, and 11 bases separated the two germline ends. The chain's CDR3 is CSASQGGDTEAFF. The CDR3 DNA follows: TGCAGTGCTAGTCAGGGAGGGGACACTGAAGCTTTCTTT.

The J gene is TRBJ1-4, the V gene TRBV6-1, with TRBD1 as a possible D gene (6 bases). CDR1 is MNHNS, CDR2 SASEGT, per germline. The CDR3 spans 14 residues. V was cut by 6 bases and J by 7 bases, with 15 bases left in between. CDR3 sequence (DNA): TGTGCCAGCAGCCGCGGACAGAATAGTGAAAAACTGTTTTTT. Translation: CASSRGQNSEKLFF.

This clone was seen a handful of times. The V and J genes are TRBV15 and TRBJ2-1; 7 bases align to TRBD1. V lost 0 bases and J lost 6; bases outside the gene matches: 8. The CDR3 loop spans 16 amino acids. From germline, CDR1 is LNHNV and CDR2 YYDKDF (reference sequence). CDR3 sequence reads: CATSRDLTGLGNEQFF. The CDR3 DNA follows: TGTGCCACCAGCAGAGATCTGACAGGGTTAGGCAATGAGCAGTTCTTC.

For this clone: Other DNA sequences within the sample encode an identical CDR3. The genes are TRBV5-4 and TRBJ2-1, with D possibly matching TRBD2 (5 bases). Per germline, CDR1 SGHNT and CDR2 YYREEE (reference sequence). V dropped 5 bases and J dropped 0 bases, with 12 bases sitting between them. The CDR3 is made up of 15 amino acids. The CDR3 DNA is TGTGCCAGCAGTCTAGCACGGGGCTCCTACAATGAGCAGTTCTTC. This translates into CASSLARGSYNEQFF.